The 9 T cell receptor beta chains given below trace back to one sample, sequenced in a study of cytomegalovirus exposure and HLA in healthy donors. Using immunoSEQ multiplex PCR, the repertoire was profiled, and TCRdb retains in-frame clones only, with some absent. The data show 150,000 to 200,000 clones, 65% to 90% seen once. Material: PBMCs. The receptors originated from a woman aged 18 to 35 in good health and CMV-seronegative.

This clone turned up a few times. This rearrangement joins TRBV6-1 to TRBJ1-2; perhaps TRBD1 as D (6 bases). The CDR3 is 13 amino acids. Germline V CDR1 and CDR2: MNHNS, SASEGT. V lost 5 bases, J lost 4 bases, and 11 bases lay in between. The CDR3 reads CASSNQGIYGYTF. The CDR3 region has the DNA TGTGCCAGCAGTAATCAGGGGATCTATGGCTACACCTTC.

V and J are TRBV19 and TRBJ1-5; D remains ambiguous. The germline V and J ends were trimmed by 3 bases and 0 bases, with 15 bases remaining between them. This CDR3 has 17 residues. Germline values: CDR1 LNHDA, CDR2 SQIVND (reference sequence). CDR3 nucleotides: TGTGCCAGTAGTATCAGTACACGGAGGTATAGCAATCAGCCCCAGCATTTT. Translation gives CASSISTRRYSNQPQHF.

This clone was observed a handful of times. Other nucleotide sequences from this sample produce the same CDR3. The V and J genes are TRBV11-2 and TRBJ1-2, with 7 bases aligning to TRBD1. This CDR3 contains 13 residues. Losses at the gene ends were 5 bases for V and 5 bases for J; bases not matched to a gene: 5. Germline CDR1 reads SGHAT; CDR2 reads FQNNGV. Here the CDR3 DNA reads TGTGCCAGCAGCCTCGGGACAGTTTATGGCTACACCTTC. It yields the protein CASSLGTVYGYTF.

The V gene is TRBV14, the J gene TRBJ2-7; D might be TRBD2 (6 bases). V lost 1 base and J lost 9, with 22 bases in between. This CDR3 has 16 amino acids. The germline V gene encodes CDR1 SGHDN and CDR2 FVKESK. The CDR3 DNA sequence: TGTGCCAGCAGCCAAGTTGTAGCGGCGCACCAGCCTGTGCAGTACTTC. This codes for CASSQVVAAHQPVQYF.

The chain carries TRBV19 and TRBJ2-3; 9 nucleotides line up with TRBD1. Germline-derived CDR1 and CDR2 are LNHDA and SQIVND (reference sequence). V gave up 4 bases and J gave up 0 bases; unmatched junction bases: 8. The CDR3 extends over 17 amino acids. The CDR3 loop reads CASSRYPGQGSTDTQYF. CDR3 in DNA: TGTGCCAGTAGTAGGTACCCTGGACAGGGGAGCACAGATACGCAGTATTTT.

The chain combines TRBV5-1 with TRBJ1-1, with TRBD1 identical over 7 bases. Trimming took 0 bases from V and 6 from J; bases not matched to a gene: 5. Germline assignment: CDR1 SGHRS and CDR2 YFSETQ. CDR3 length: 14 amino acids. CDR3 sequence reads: CASSLEQGLPEAFF. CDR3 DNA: TGCGCCAGCAGCTTGGAACAGGGGCTACCTGAAGCTTTCTTT.

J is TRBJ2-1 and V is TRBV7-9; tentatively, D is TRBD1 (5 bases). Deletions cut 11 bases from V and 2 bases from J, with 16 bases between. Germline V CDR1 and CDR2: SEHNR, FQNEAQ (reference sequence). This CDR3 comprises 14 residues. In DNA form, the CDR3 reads TGTGCCGTAGCCGACAGCTTAACCTACAATGAGCAGTTCTTC. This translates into CAVADSLTYNEQFF.

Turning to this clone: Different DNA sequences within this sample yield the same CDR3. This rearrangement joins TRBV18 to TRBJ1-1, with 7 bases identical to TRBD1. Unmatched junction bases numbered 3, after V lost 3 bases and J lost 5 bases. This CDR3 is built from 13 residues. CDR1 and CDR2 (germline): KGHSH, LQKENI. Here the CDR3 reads CASSPRTGTEAFF. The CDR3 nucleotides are TGTGCCAGCTCACCGCGGACAGGTACTGAAGCTTTCTTT.

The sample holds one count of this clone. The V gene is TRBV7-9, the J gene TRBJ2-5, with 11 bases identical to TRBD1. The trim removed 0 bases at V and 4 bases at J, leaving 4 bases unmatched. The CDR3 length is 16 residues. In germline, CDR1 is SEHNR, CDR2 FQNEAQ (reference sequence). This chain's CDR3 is CASSLAADRGRETQYF. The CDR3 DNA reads TGTGCCAGCAGCTTAGCCGCGGACAGGGGGCGAGAGACCCAGTACTTC.